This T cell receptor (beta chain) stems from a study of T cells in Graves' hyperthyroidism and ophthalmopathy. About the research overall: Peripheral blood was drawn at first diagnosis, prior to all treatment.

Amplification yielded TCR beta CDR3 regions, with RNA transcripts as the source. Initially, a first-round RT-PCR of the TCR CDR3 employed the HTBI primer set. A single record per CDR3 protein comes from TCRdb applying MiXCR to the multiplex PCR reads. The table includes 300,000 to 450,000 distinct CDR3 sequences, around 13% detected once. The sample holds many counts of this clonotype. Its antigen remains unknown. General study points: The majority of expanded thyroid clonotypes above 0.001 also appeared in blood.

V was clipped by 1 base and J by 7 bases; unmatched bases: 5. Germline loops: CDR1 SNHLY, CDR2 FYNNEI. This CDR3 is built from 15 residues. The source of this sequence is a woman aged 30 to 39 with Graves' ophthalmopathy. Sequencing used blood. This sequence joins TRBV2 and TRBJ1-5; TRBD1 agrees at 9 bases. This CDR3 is CASSEGTGARQPQHF. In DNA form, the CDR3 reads TGTGCCAGCAGTGAAGGGACAGGGGCGAGGCAGCCCCAGCATTTT.